One T cell receptor beta chain is described in this entry. What antigen it recognizes has not been identified. No much larger clone exists at a distance of one base, and base qualities are not known. TCRbeta CDR3 regions were amplified from genomic DNA using the immunoSEQ Assay, a bias-controlled multiplex PCR. On the study's bioinformatics: Within the assay, amplification of reference gene primers was used to estimate how many nucleated cells each sample contained. To quantify the absolute abundance of each unique TCRbeta CDR3 rearrangement, sequence reads were collapsed and filtered. For each sample, productive Simpson clonality was calculated by taking the square root of Simpson's diversity index across productive rearrangements. The source is immuneACCESS, and TCRdb retained only in-frame sequences with V and J called. Part of the clones is not carried over; for the studies checked, unresolved V genes explain less than half of this, and the remainder is unexplained. That table is the source of V, J and clone size, and D and trimming were worked out from the DNA. In all, the sample holds around 110,000 clones, and 75% to 95% of those were seen once. The ten top clones hold 1% to 1.5% of the sample.

V gives up 0 bases and J gives up 3 bases, and the segment between their germline ends measures 5 bases. From the cysteine through the phenylalanine, the CDR3 covers 13 amino acids. Only the CDR3 DNA stays, 39 bases, in frame from base 1. The germline V gene sets CDR1 to SGDLS and CDR2 to YYNGEE. These data are taken from a study of blood T cell repertoires in COVID-19 (TCRdb year 2020). Some background on the complete study: Samples covering the acute and convalescent phases of COVID-19 were provided by collaborators in the United States, Italy and Spain. The material from the prospective study consisted of cDNA or gDNA derived from T cells, B-cell-depleted T cells, or PBMCs. The dataset comprised deeply sampled blood TCRbeta repertoires from subjects exposed to, actively infected with, or recovered from COVID-19. The repertoires were released in a freely available public database meant as a resource for research on the immune response to SARS-CoV-2. Samples came from the ongoing ImmuneRACE study (first 160 participants) plus 1,254 subjects from 6 global collaborators. Nearly every sample came with metadata listing a de-identified subject ID, COVID-19 status, age in years and sex. Where available, HLA class I and class II types were obtained from metadata supplied by the sample provider rather than from assay-based typing. General study outcomes and caveats: The quantity of clinical and demographic metadata differed by source and by participant and was supplied without curation.

Whole blood was collected in K2EDTA tubes by collaborating institutions according to the institutions' own protocols. Collaborator samples were shipped for TCRbeta analysis as frozen whole blood, isolated PBMCs, or DNA extracted from either sample type. What was sequenced was peripheral blood. The sequence was obtained from a woman aged 30 to 39 with acute or convalescent COVID-19. The sequence links TRBV9 to TRBJ2-3; no D gene is confidently identified. DNA sequence: TGTGCCAGCAGCGTAGGCGGAACAGATACGCAGTATTTT. Translated, this gives CASSVGGTDTQYF.